Below, 8 T cell receptor beta chains from the same sample are listed, as sequenced in a study of naive and memory T cell subsets. An equimolar mix of two oligonucleotides served as the beta constant-region primer for TRBC1 and TRBC2. Ligated cDNA was amplified by four rounds of PCR with nested alpha and beta constant-region primers and SP2. MiXCR, run by TCRdb on the UMI-ligation and nested PCR reads, gives a single entry per CDR3 protein. Of 95,000 to 150,000 distinct CDR3 sequences in the sample, 36% are singletons; the top ten hold about 0.85%. The sequencing input was central memory CD4+ T cells from blood. The receptors here all came from a human donor in good health.

The chain combines TRBV6-1 with TRBJ2-1; no reliable D call. Germline CDR1 reads MNHNS; CDR2 reads SASEGT. This CDR3 is 15 amino acids long. The V end lost 3 bases, the J end lost 0 bases, and 9 bases lay between the germline ends. The CDR3, as DNA: TGTGCCAGCAGTGAGTCTAGAGGCTCCTACAATGAGCAGTTCTTC. Translation gives CASSESRGSYNEQFF.

This chain links TRBV5-1 with TRBJ2-3, with TRBD2 matching 10 bases. The CDR3 loop spans 19 amino acids. J was trimmed by 5 bases and V by 2 bases; bases with no gene match: 17. CDR1 and CDR2 from the germline V gene are SGHRS and YFSETQ. This CDR3 reads CASSFSPRTSGGSRDTQYF. CDR3 DNA: TGCGCCAGCAGCTTCAGTCCCCGGACTAGCGGAGGGAGTCGAGATACGCAGTATTTT.

This clonotype came up a few times. The CDR3 region is CSARRQGETQYF. The CDR3 nucleotides read TGCAGTGCTAGAAGACAGGGGGAGACCCAGTACTTC. This sequence joins TRBV20-1 and TRBJ2-5; TRBD1 matches 8 bases. This CDR3 region has 12 residues. Unmatched junction bases numbered 1, after V lost 2 bases and J lost 5 bases. Germline assignment: CDR1 DFQATT and CDR2 SNEGSKA (reference sequence).

The chain couples TRBV6-2 or TRBV6-3 to TRBJ1-5, with D tentatively TRBD1 (5 bases). The CDR3 covers 14 residues. Trimming took 2 bases from V and 7 from J, leaving 12 bases between them. Germline V gene sequence: CDR1 MNHEY, CDR2 SVGEGT. The DNA for the CDR3 is TGTGCCAGCAGTTACGACCGTAGGGACCAGCCCCAGCATTTT. Amino acids: CASSYDRRDQPQHF.

The sample holds a few counts of this clonotype. The chain links TRBV9 to TRBJ1-1; the D gene is possibly TRBD1 (5 bases). Germline V gives CDR1 SGDLS, CDR2 YYNGEE. V lost 2 bases and J lost 0, with 14 bases in between. The CDR3 runs to 16 residues. CDR3 residues: CASSVTFQTVNTEAFF. CDR3 DNA: TGTGCCAGCAGCGTGACTTTCCAGACAGTGAACACTGAAGCTTTCTTT.

This clonotype came up a few times. The chain couples TRBV6-2 or TRBV6-3 to TRBJ1-5; weak D call: TRBD1 (5 bases). The CDR3 spans 14 residues. From germline, CDR1 is MNHEY and CDR2 SVGEGT. V lost 6 bases to trimming and J lost 7 bases, with 16 bases between them. The CDR3 DNA reads as TGTGCCAGCAGCCCCGGGGCGGGAGGACAGCCCCAGCATTTT. As protein: CASSPGAGGQPQHF.

This clonotype has more than one count but fewer than ten. This chain joins TRBV12-3 or TRBV12-4 and TRBJ1-2; tentative D call: TRBD1 (5 bases). This CDR3 comprises 15 residues. V shed 7 bases and J shed 5 bases, with 20 bases lying between them. CDR3 coding DNA: TGTGCCAGCATCCCAACCGACAGTCCCTTATATGGCTACACCTTC. Amino acid sequence: CASIPTDSPLYGYTF.

The V and J genes are TRBV6-6 and TRBJ2-4; D remains ambiguous. V was cut by 7 bases and J by 0 bases, with 10 bases left in between. The CDR3 is 14 residues long. CDR1 and CDR2 (germline): MNHNY, SVGAGI (reference sequence). The CDR3 sequence is CASMGRTAKNIQYF. CDR3 DNA: TGTGCCAGCATGGGAAGGACAGCCAAAAACATTCAGTACTTC.